These 3 T cell receptor beta chains share one sample of origin, sequenced in a study of radiotherapy plus CTLA-4 blockade in lung cancer. Using immunoSEQ multiplex PCR, the repertoire was profiled, and TCRdb retains in-frame clones only, with some absent. Among roughly 15,000 clones listed, around 70% were seen once. Sample: peripheral blood, taken from a patient treated with radiotherapy plus ipilimumab. The receptors were sampled from a human donor with non-small cell lung cancer whose response to radiotherapy plus ipilimumab could not be evaluated.

This clone has a single count. The chain combines TRBV4-2 with TRBJ1-2; 7 bases are shared with TRBD1. Germline V lookup: CDR1 LGHNA, CDR2 YNFKEQ. Trimming took 0 bases from V and 2 from J; bases not matched to a gene: 3. The CDR3 extends over 15 amino acids. The CDR3 protein is CASSQEQGQNYGYTF. CDR3 in DNA: TGTGCCAGCAGCCAAGAACAGGGACAGAACTATGGCTACACCTTC.

This chain uses TRBV2 with TRBJ1-4; 7 positions match TRBD1. In germline, CDR1 is SNHLY, CDR2 FYNNEI. The CDR3 consists of 16 residues. The V segment lost 6 bases and the J segment 0 bases; nucleotides outside the gene matches: 7. CDR3 protein: CASRNRDRTTNEKLFF. The CDR3 region has the DNA TGTGCCAGCAGAAACCGGGACAGAACAACTAATGAAAAACTGTTTTTT. Looking up the rest from reference TRBV2 and TRBJ1-4 gives the full variable domain: EPEVTQTPSHQVTQMGQEVILRCVPISNHLYFYWYRQILGQKVEFLVSFYNNEISEKSEIFDDQFSVERPDGSNFTLKIRSTKLEDSAMYFCASRNRDRTTNEKLFFGSGTQLSVL.

By frequency in the sample, this clone is medium-sized. The J gene is TRBJ2-1, the V gene TRBV10-2, with D tentatively TRBD2 (6 bases). From germline, CDR1 is WSHSY and CDR2 SAAADI. V lost 4 bases and J lost 6, with 13 bases in between. CDR3 length: 14 amino acids. This CDR3 is CASSVGLGSNEQFF. The CDR3 DNA follows: TGCGCCAGCAGTGTGGGCCTCGGGAGCAATGAGCAGTTCTTC.